This T cell receptor beta chain came from a study of blood T cell repertoires in COVID-19. Across the study: COVID-19 samples collected from the United States, Italy and Spain covered acute and convalescent phases. T cells, B-cell-depleted T cells, or PBMCs supplied cDNA or gDNA.

The CDR3 runs 13 residues. In germline, CDR1 is MNHEY, CDR2 SVGAGI. J gave up 7 bases and V 6 bases, and 3 bases lay outside the gene matches. Authors' methods: Reference gene primers were amplified, and this amplification served to estimate nucleated cell counts. The protocol was immunoSEQ multiplex PCR, while the TCRdb copy is restricted to in-frame clones and leaves out a portion. V, J and clone size are those of that table, while D and trimming were read from the DNA. The sample includes a few hundred thousand clones, about four fifths of them seen just once. The sample comprised peripheral blood. This TCR came from a man aged 30 to 45 who had recovered from COVID-19. The rearrangement links TRBV6-5 to TRBJ1-4, with TRBD1 matching 9 bases. CDR3 region: CASRRTGVEKLFF. The CDR3 DNA reads TGTGCCAGCAGACGGACAGGGGTTGAAAAACTGTTTTTT.